This TCR beta chain was recovered during a study of T-cell memory formation after mild COVID-19. Each CDR3 protein gets one entry after TCRdb re-called the 5' RACE reads with MiXCR. The sample has around 300,000 distinct CDR3 sequences; approximately 12% are singletons. There are a few counts of this clonotype. CDR3 length equals 14 residues. Between the trimmed V and J ends, which lost 0 bases and 5 bases, there was a span of 9 bases. Germline-derived CDR1 and CDR2 are SGDLS and YYNGEE. Sequencing used PBMCs or a T cell subset sorted from them (not recorded which). This clonotype was obtained from a man aged 18 to 30 who had mild COVID-19 (a few samples of this study predate the infection). Cell type and time point are not known. This sequence joins TRBV9 and TRBJ2-1, with a weak D call TRBD2 (6 bases). CDR3: CASSVVGGDNEQFF. DNA of the CDR3: TGTGCCAGCAGCGTAGTCGGGGGAGACAATGAGCAGTTCTTC. Filled out from reference TRBV9 and TRBJ2-1, the complete variable domain reads DSGVTQTPKHLITATGQRVTLRCSPRSGDLSVYWYQQSLDQGLQFLIQYYNGEERAKGNILERFSAQQFPDLHSELNLSSLELGDSALYFCASSVVGGDNEQFFGPGTRLTVL.